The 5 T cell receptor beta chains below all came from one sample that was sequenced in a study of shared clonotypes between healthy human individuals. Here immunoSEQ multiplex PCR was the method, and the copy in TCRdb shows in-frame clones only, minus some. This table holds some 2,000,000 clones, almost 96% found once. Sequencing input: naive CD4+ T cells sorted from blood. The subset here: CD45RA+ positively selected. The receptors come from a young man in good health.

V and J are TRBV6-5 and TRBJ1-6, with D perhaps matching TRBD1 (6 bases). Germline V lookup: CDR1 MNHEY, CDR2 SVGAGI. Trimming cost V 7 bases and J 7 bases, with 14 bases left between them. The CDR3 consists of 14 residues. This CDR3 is CASTGGAPNSPLHF. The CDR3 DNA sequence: TGTGCCAGCACCGGGGGGGCGCCAAATTCACCCCTCCACTTT.

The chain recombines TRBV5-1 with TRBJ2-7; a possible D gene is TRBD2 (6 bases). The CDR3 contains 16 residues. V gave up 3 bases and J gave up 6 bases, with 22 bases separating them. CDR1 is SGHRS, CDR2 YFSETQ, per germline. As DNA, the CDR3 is TGCGCCAGCAGCTCGCCGAAGGGGACTCTTGTGGCCGAGCAGTACTTC. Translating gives CASSSPKGTLVAEQYF.

CDR3 coding DNA: TGTGCCAGCGGCACTATTACTGAGCAGTTCTTC. Translating gives CASGTITEQFF. J is TRBJ2-1 and V is TRBV6-5, with D uncertain. Looked up from germline, CDR1 is MNHEY and CDR2 is SVGAGI. Trimming removed 8 bases at V and 9 bases at J, with 11 bases between. The CDR3 has 11 residues.

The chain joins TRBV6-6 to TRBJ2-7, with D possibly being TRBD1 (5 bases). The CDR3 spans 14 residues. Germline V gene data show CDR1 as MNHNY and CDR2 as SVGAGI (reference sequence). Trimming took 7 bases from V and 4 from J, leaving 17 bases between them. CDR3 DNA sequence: TGTGCCAGCATCGACAGAATGGGATGGTACGAGCAGTACTTC. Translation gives CASIDRMGWYEQYF.

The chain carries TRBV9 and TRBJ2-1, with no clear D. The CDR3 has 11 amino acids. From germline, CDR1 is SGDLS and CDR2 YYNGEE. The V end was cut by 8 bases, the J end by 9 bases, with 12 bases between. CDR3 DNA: TGTGCCAGTAGGTCAGGAACTGAGCAGTTCTTC. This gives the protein CASRSGTEQFF.